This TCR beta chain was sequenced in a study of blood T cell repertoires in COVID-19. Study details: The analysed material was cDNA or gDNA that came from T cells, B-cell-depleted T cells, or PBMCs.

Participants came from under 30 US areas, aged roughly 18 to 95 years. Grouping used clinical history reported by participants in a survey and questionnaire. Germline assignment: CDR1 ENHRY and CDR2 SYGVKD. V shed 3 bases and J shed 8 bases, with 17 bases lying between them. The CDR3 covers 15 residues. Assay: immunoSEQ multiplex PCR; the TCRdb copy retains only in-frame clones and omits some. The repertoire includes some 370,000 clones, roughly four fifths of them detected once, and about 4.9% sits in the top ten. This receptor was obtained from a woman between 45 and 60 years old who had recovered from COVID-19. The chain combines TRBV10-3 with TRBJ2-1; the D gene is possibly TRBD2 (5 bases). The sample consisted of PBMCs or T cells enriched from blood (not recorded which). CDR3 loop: CAISESGVLRDEQFF. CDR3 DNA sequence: TGTGCCATCAGTGAATCCGGGGTTCTTAGGGATGAGCAGTTCTTC.